This TCR beta chain comes out of a study of blood T cell repertoires in COVID-19. It was during active infection that Seattle patients were enrolled and then longitudinally followed. The protocol was immunoSEQ multiplex PCR, while the TCRdb copy is restricted to in-frame clones and leaves out a portion. This repertoire shows 300,000 to 350,000 clones, 85% to 90% found once; its top ten account for under 3%. The origin of this receptor is a woman under 40 with COVID-19, enrolled during active disease. The sample comprised peripheral blood.

The CDR3 region is CASSYLRRAGNTEAFF. For the CDR3, the DNA is TGTGCCAGCAGTTACTTACGTCGGGCGGGGAACACTGAAGCTTTCTTT. V and J are TRBV6-5 and TRBJ1-1, with D uncertain. The CDR3 is 16 amino acids. Germline-derived CDR1 and CDR2 are MNHEY and SVGAGI. The ends were cut back, 1 base at V and 1 base at J, with 13 bases in the middle.